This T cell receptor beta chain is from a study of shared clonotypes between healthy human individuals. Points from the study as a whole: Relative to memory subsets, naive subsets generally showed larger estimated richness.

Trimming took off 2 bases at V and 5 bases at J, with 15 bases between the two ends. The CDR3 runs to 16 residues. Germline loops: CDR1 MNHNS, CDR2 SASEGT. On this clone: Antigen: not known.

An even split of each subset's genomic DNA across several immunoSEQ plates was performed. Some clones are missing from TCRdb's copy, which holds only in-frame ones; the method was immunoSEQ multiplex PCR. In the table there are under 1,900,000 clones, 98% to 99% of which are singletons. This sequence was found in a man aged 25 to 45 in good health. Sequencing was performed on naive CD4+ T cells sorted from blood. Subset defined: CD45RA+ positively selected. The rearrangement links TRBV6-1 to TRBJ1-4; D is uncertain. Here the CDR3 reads CASSEREFNLNEKLFF. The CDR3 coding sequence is TGTGCCAGCAGTGAAAGGGAATTTAACTTAAATGAAAAACTGTTTTTT.